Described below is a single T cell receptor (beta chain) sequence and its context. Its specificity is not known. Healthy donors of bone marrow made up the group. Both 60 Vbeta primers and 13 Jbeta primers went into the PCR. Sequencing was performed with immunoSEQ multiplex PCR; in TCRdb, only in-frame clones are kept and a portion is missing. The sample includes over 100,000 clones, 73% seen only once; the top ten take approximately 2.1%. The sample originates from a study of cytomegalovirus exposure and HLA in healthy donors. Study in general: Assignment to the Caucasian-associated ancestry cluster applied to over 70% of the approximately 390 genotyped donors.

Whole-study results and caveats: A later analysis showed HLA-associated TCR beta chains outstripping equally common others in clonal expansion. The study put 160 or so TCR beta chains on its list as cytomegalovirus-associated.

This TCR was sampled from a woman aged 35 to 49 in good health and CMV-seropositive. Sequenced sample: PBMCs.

CDR3 sequence: CASSSTGIGGYGYTF. As DNA, the CDR3 is TGTGCCAGCAGCTCCACCGGGATCGGGGGATATGGCTACACCTTC. The chain recombines TRBV5-5 with TRBJ1-2, with D possibly being TRBD1 (5 bases). The length of the CDR3 is 15 residues. In germline, CDR1 is SGHKS, CDR2 YYEKEE (reference sequence). V was clipped by 3 bases and J by 5 bases, with 17 bases between them. Full variable domain (missing parts from reference TRBV5-5 and TRBJ1-2): DAGVTQSPTHLIKTRGQQVTLRCSPISGHKSVSWYQQVLGQGPQFIFQYYEKEERGRGNFPDRFSARQFPNYSSELNVNALLLGDSALYLCASSSTGIGGYGYTFGSGTRLTVV.